This TCR beta chain was recorded in a study of T cell responses to AZD1222 COVID-19 vaccine. Study-level results: In all cases, repertoires were sampled only after the peak T cell response. The donors showed a predominance of white British ancestry and of females, with possible underestimation of clonal diversity.

Notes on this clone: Its antigen is not identified.

Produced via immunoSEQ multiplex PCR; TCRdb's table is partial and in-frame only. The sample lists fewer than 120,000 clones; about 85% were seen once. This CDR3 is built from 18 residues. The germline V gene encodes CDR1 SQVTM and CDR2 ANQGSEA. With V trimmed by 4 bases and J by 0 bases, 6 bases remained unmatched. This TCR was sampled from an adult in good health. V usage is TRBV29-1 and J usage is TRBJ2-1, with 16 bases matching TRBD2. The sequenced sample was peripheral blood, obtained on day 0 of AZD1222 vaccination. In DNA form, the CDR3 reads TGCAGCGTTGGGGGACTAGCGGGAGGGCCGAGCTCCTACAATGAGCAGTTCTTC. It encodes CSVGGLAGGPSSYNEQFF.